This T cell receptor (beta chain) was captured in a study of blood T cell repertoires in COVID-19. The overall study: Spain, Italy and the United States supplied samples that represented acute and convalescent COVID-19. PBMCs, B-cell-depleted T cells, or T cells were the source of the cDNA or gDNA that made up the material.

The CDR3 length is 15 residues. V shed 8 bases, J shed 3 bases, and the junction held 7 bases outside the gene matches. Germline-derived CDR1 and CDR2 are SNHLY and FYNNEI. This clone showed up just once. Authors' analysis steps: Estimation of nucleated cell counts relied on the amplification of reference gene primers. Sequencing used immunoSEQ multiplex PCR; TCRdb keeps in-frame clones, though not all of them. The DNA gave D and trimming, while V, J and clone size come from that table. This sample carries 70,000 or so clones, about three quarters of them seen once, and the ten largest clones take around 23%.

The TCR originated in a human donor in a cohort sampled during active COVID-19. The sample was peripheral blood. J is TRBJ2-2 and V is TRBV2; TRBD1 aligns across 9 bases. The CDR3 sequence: CASQRDRVDTGELFF. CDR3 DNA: TGTGCCAGCCAAAGGGACAGGGTCGACACCGGGGAGCTGTTTTTT.